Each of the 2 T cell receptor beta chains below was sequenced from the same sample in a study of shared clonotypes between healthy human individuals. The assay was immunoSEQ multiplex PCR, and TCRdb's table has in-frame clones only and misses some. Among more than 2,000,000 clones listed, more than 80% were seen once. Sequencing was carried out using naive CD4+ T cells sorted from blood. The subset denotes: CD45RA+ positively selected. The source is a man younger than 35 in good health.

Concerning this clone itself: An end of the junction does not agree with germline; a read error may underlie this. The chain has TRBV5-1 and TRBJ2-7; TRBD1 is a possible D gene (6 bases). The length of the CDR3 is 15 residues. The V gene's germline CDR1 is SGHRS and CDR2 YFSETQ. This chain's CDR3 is CASSLDSIWDYEQYF. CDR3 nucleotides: TGCGCCAGCAGTTTGGACAGTATTTGGGACTACGAGCAGTACTTC.

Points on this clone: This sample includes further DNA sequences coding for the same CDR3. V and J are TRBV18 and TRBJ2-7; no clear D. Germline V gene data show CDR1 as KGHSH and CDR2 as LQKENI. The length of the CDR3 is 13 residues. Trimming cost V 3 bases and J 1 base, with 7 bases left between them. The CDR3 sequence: CASSPLGSYEQYF. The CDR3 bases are TGTGCCAGCTCACCCCTAGGGTCCTACGAGCAGTACTTC.